This T cell receptor beta chain originates from a study of CD8 T cells in ankylosing spondylitis. Study-level findings and limits: Within ankylosing spondylitis blood, a TCR beta motif made up of eight highly homologous variants appeared to be characteristic.

The ends were cut back, 4 bases at V and 10 bases at J, with 24 bases in the middle. The germline CDR1 and CDR2 sequences are SGHRS and YFSETQ. The CDR3 length is 15 residues. TCRdb reanalysed the 5' RACE reads using MiXCR and keeps one entry per CDR3 protein. The sample records approximately 88,000 distinct CDR3 sequences, approximately 9% being singletons. This clonotype came up many times. Its matching antigen is unknown. Source material: blood, either unsorted or a sorted T cell fraction (not recorded which). The sequence was obtained from a male donor with ankylosing spondylitis or in good health (not recorded which). The V call is TRBV5-1, the J call TRBJ2-7; D not resolved. The CDR3 loop is CASSPEIAPGPQQYF. CDR3 DNA sequence: TGCGCCAGCAGCCCGGAGATCGCGCCTGGACCTCAACAGTACTTC.